This record concerns one T cell receptor beta chain sequence. This receptor's antigen is unknown. No quality values exist for individual bases; no much larger clone is one base distant. The library was produced with the immunoSEQ multiplex PCR assay. TCRdb retrieved this table from immuneACCESS and kept in-frame rearrangements only. Not all clones are present; in checked studies, unresolved V genes account for under half, and no reason is known for the remainder. The sample data list approximately 46,000 clones, and 80% to 90% of these were observed just once. Around 8% of the sample is taken by the ten largest. The sample is drawn from a study of T cell changes during pregnancy in multiple sclerosis (dated by TCRdb to the late 2010s). Regarding the research as a whole: Changes in the T cell repertoire over the course of pregnancy were examined in this study in women with multiple sclerosis.

Here the sequenced sample was CD8+ T cells from peripheral blood mononuclear cells, taken in the second trimester of pregnancy. This TCR derives from a female donor with multiple sclerosis, enrolled in a pregnancy study.

CDR3 reads: CASSLGTHTGELFF. The DNA sequence is as follows: TGTGCCAGCAGCTTAGGGACACACACCGGGGAGCTGTTTTTT. Here the chain combines TRBV13 and TRBJ2-2, with the D gene call left open. Reading from cysteine to phenylalanine, the CDR3 counts 14 amino acids. Of the read, only the CDR3 DNA is kept; its 42 bases are in frame from base 1. CDR1 is given as PRHDT and CDR2 as FYEKMQ, both from the germline V gene (reference sequence). At the junction V is shortened by 0 bases and J by 3 bases, with 5 bases in between.